This record covers a single T cell receptor beta chain. The data stem from a study of T cell responses to AZD1222 COVID-19 vaccine. Produced via immunoSEQ multiplex PCR; TCRdb's table is partial and in-frame only. This sample has more than 70,000 clones; nearly 90% occur once, and the top ten carry over 1.2%. The V and J ends lost 6 bases and 5 bases respectively, with 17 bases between them. Germline loops: CDR1 SEHNR, CDR2 FQNEAQ (reference sequence). This CDR3 is built from 14 residues. The genes are TRBV7-9 and TRBJ2-7; D gene uncertain. This clonotype originated in an adult in good health. Specimen: peripheral blood, collected on day 0 of AZD1222 vaccination. The CDR3 DNA reads as TGTGCCAGCAGTTCCCAGAGGAGCGTACACGAGCAGTACTTC. Translated: CASSSQRSVHEQYF.